The 17 T cell receptor beta chains below come from one sample, sequenced in a study of T cell responses to AZD1222 COVID-19 vaccine. Using immunoSEQ multiplex PCR, the repertoire was profiled, and TCRdb retains in-frame clones only, with some absent. The sample contains over 150,000 clones, around 88% of which appear only once. Here the sequenced sample was peripheral blood, taken 28 days after the second AZD1222 dose. Receptors originate from an adult who received the AZD1222 COVID-19 vaccine.

This sequence joins TRBV6-5 and TRBJ1-2; TRBD1 agrees at 7 bases. V shed 8 bases, J shed 4 bases, and the junction held 7 bases outside the gene matches. This CDR3 contains 13 residues. Germline V gene lookup returns CDR1 MNHEY and CDR2 SVGAGI. The CDR3 loop reads CASCRQGAYGYTF. In nucleotides, the CDR3 is TGTGCCAGCTGCCGACAGGGAGCCTATGGCTACACCTTC.

This clone was detected once. The chain links TRBV20-1 to TRBJ2-7, with 9 bases matching TRBD2. The V gene's germline CDR1 is DFQATT and CDR2 SNEGSKA (reference sequence). The CDR3 has 16 residues. With 3 bases clipped from V and 0 bases from J, the junction kept 9 bases outside the gene matches. The CDR3 DNA is TGCAGTGCTAGTTTCCTAGCGGGGTTCAGCTCCTACGAGCAGTACTTC. Protein: CSASFLAGFSSYEQYF.

This rearrangement joins TRBV21-1 to TRBJ2-1; the D call TRBD1 from the table was never checked on the DNA. TRBV21-1 is noted as a pseudogene. The CDR3 is made up of 13 amino acids. This CDR3 is CASSTRTANEQFF. DNA of the CDR3: TGTGCCAGCAGCACAAGGACAGCAAATGAGCAGTTCTTC.

This chain connects TRBV27 to TRBJ2-7, with a possible D match to TRBD2 (5 bases). Trimming pared 4 bases from V and 0 bases from J, leaving 7 bases between. Germline V gene lookup returns CDR1 MNHEY and CDR2 SMNVEV (reference sequence). The CDR3 length is 13 residues. DNA of the CDR3: TGTGCCAGCAGTTCCGGGAACTCCTACGAGCAGTACTTC. Translation gives CASSSGNSYEQYF.

V is TRBV20-1 and J is TRBJ1-5; D perhaps matches TRBD1 (5 bases). This CDR3 comprises 17 residues. Looked up from germline, CDR1 is DFQATT and CDR2 is SNEGSKA (reference sequence). Between the trimmed V and J ends, which lost 3 bases and 0 bases, there was a span of 18 bases. CDR3: CSASAYTGVYSNQPQHF. The CDR3 DNA is TGCAGTGCTAGTGCATATACAGGAGTATATAGCAATCAGCCCCAGCATTTT.

The count of this clone is one. CDR3 in DNA: TGTGCCAGCAGTGAGGGGGCGGGGCCCCAGCATTTT. Its translation: CASSEGAGPQHF. The chain is built from TRBV6-1 and TRBJ1-5; maybe TRBD1 (6 bases). Germline V gives CDR1 MNHNS, CDR2 SASEGT. V was clipped by 3 bases and J by 9 bases, with 9 bases between them. The CDR3 is 12 residues long.

The chain combines TRBV3-1 (or the pseudogene TRBV3-2) with TRBJ2-7, with a weak D call TRBD2 (6 bases). Germline-derived CDR1 and CDR2 are LGHDT and YNNKEL (reference sequence). The CDR3 totals 14 residues. The ends were cut back, 2 bases at V and 8 bases at J, with 16 bases in the middle. CDR3 bases: TGTGCCAGCAGCCAAACGAGGGGAGGCAGCAAGCAGTACTTC. It specifies CASSQTRGGSKQYF.

The rearrangement joins TRBV9 to TRBJ2-2; TRBD2 agrees at 7 bases. This CDR3 has 14 amino acids. With 4 bases clipped from V and 6 bases from J, the junction kept 6 bases outside the gene matches. CDR1 is SGDLS and CDR2 is YYNGEE in the germline V gene. CDR3 protein: CASSSQRGAGELFF. CDR3 DNA sequence: TGTGCCAGCAGCTCCCAACGGGGGGCCGGGGAGCTGTTTTTT.

V is TRBV18 and J is TRBJ2-2; D might be TRBD1 or TRBD2, each matching 5 bases. In germline, CDR1 is KGHSH, CDR2 LQKENI. V was clipped by 3 bases and J by 3 bases, with 11 bases between them. CDR3 length: 15 amino acids. The CDR3 region has the DNA TGTGCCAGCTCACCCGGGACGGGCGACACCGGGGAGCTGTTTTTT. This codes for CASSPGTGDTGELFF.

This chain uses TRBV5-8 with TRBJ2-3; TRBD2 aligns across 13 bases. Germline loops: CDR1 SGHTS, CDR2 YDEGEE. With V trimmed by 4 bases and J by 8 bases, 10 bases remained unmatched. This CDR3 has 16 amino acids. CDR3 bases: TGTGCCAGCAGCCAAGGGACTAGCGGGGCCCCGGGTACGCAGTATTTT. Its translation is CASSQGTSGAPGTQYF.

The rearrangement uses TRBV24-1 and TRBJ2-3; D possibly corresponds to TRBD1 (6 bases). CDR3 size: 13 residues. Trimming left V 7 bases short and J 1 base short, with 8 bases between. Germline V CDR1 and CDR2: KGHDR, SFDVKD. The CDR3 reads CATSRQGTDTQYF. In DNA form, the CDR3 reads TGTGCCACCAGCCGACAGGGCACAGATACGCAGTATTTT.

This sequence joins TRBV9 and TRBJ2-7, with D possibly TRBD2 on 6 matching bases. The CDR3 extends over 15 amino acids. V was clipped by 0 bases and J by 3 bases, with 13 bases between them. Germline V CDR1 and CDR2: SGDLS, YYNGEE. This CDR3 is CASSVGLGTVYEQYF. In nucleotides, the CDR3 is TGTGCCAGCAGCGTAGGTTTGGGGACTGTCTACGAGCAGTACTTC.

The CDR3 DNA is TGTGCCAGCAGCTTAAAAACTGAAGCTTTCTTT. It codes for CASSLKTEAFF. The rearrangement joins TRBV7-9 to TRBJ1-1; D uncertain. Germline V gives CDR1 SEHNR, CDR2 FQNEAQ (reference sequence). The CDR3 is 11 residues long. Trimming took off 2 bases at V and 5 bases at J, with 3 bases between the two ends.

V is TRBV7-2 and J is TRBJ2-7; the match to TRBD2 covers 8 bases. The CDR3 length is 17 residues. The germline gives CDR1 SGHTA, CDR2 FQGNSA. The trim removed 0 bases at V and 2 bases at J, leaving 9 bases unmatched. The CDR3 DNA follows: TGTGCCAGCAGCTTAGCGCGAGCGGGGGTCCAGCCCTACGAGCAGTACTTC. Encoded protein: CASSLARAGVQPYEQYF.

The CDR3 sequence is CASIGGHTDTQYF. CDR3 nucleotide sequence: TGTGCCAGCATAGGGGGGCACACAGATACGCAGTATTTT. The chain couples TRBV2 to TRBJ2-3; D is perhaps TRBD1 or TRBD2 (6 bases each). Germline CDR1 and CDR2: SNHLY and FYNNEI. The ends were cut back, 7 bases at V and 2 bases at J, with 10 bases in the middle. CDR3 size: 13 residues.

V and J are TRBV2 and TRBJ1-2, with D maybe TRBD1 (5 bases). Trimming pared 8 bases from V and 6 bases from J, leaving 25 bases between. Germline assignment: CDR1 SNHLY and CDR2 FYNNEI. The CDR3 loop spans 16 amino acids. The CDR3 is CASGRDALPLSDGYTF. For the CDR3, the DNA is TGTGCCAGCGGCCGGGACGCCCTACCGCTATCGGATGGCTACACCTTC.

The rearrangement links TRBV3-1 (or the pseudogene TRBV3-2) to TRBJ2-7; D uncertain. The germline gives CDR1 LGHDT, CDR2 YNNKEL (reference sequence). This CDR3 has 12 residues. The germline V and J ends were trimmed by 4 bases and 6 bases, with 10 bases remaining between them. Here the CDR3 reads CASSLLPGEQYF. Here the CDR3 DNA reads TGTGCCAGCAGCCTTCTTCCGGGCGAGCAGTACTTC.